Sequencing of this T cell receptor (beta chain) was carried out in a study of cytomegalovirus exposure and HLA in healthy donors. The PCR employed 60 Vbeta primers together with 13 Jbeta primers. Measured with immunoSEQ multiplex PCR; TCRdb has only the in-frame clones, and not every one. In the table there are fewer than 250,000 clones, 82% of which are singletons. V lost 3 bases to trimming and J lost 0 bases, with 15 bases between them. The CDR3 extends over 16 amino acids. Germline V gene data show CDR1 as GTSNPN and CDR2 as SVGIG (reference sequence). The chain uses TRBV30 and TRBJ1-3; D is unclear. The material sequenced was PBMCs. The TCR sequence derives from a man aged 40-49 years in good health and CMV-seropositive. The CDR3 loop reads CAWRAPSTGSGNTIYF. CDR3 coding DNA: TGTGCCTGGAGAGCACCCTCGACGGGCTCTGGAAACACCATATATTTT.